Below are 12 T cell receptor beta chains sequenced from a single sample in a study of regulatory T cells in long-lasting Graves disease. Arm-PCR of CDR3 regions and iRepertoire HTBI primers were the basis on which TCR beta libraries were built. TCRdb recomputed calls from the multiplex PCR reads with MiXCR, one row per CDR3 protein. This table has 350,000 to 400,000 distinct CDR3 sequences, around 15% appearing once. Time point in this sample: newly diagnosed GD, antithyroid drugs for less than 3 months. PBMC-derived RNA was used for the TCR library. These sequences were also reported in another study, on T cells in Graves' hyperthyroidism and ophthalmopathy.

The sequencing here drew on peripheral blood mononuclear cells (PBMCs), taken at new diagnosis, from a patient treated with antithyroid drugs. The receptors stem from a young woman with Graves disease.

This clonotype was recorded at least ten times. The chain recombines TRBV20-1 with TRBJ2-7; D gene unclear. Germline assignment: CDR1 DFQATT and CDR2 SNEGSKA (reference sequence). The CDR3 covers 12 residues. V lost 4 bases and J 5 bases, leaving 12 bases between the germline ends. CDR3 sequence: CSATDPVDEQYF. The CDR3 DNA follows: TGCAGTGCTACCGATCCGGTTGACGAGCAGTACTTC.

On this clonotype itself: The junction departs from the called germline gene at one end, perhaps through a read error. CDR3 DNA: TGTGCCAGCAGCCGGACTAGCGGATTCTACAATGAGCAGTTCTTC. Its protein product is CASSRTSGFYNEQFF. V and J are TRBV5-1 and TRBJ2-1, with TRBD2 matching over 10 bases. CDR3 length: 15 amino acids. From germline, CDR1 is SGHRS and CDR2 YFSETQ.

This clonotype showed up many times. This chain joins TRBV6-5 and TRBJ2-2; D gene uncertain. Deletions cut 2 bases from V and 4 bases from J, with 20 bases between. Germline CDR1 and CDR2: MNHEY and SVGAGI. CDR3 length: 18 residues. This chain's CDR3 is CASSYTHDTARLTGELFF. The CDR3 bases are TGTGCCAGCAGTTACACCCATGACACCGCACGACTCACCGGGGAGCTGTTTTTT.

This clonotype was observed many times. This chain joins TRBV11-2 and TRBJ1-1; D remains ambiguous. CDR1 and CDR2 from the germline V gene are SGHAT and FQNNGV. CDR3 length: 15 amino acids. Trimming cost V 0 bases and J 1 base, with 9 bases left between them. The CDR3 DNA reads as TGTGCCAGCAGCTTAGATGGGCAGAGGAACACTGAAGCTTTCTTT. The encoded protein is CASSLDGQRNTEAFF. Full variable domain (remainder filled in from reference TRBV11-2 and TRBJ1-1): EAGVAQSPRYKIIEKRQSVAFWCNPISGHATLYWYQQILGQGPKLLIQFQNNGVVDDSQLPKDRFSAERLKGVDSTLKIQPAKLEDSAVYLCASSLDGQRNTEAFFGQGTRLTVV.

This clonotype was observed at least ten times. This chain connects TRBV28 to TRBJ1-1; D is ambiguous. The germline V gene has CDR1 MDHEN and CDR2 SYDVKM. CDR3 size: 14 residues. The germline V and J ends were trimmed by 6 bases and 1 base, with 12 bases remaining between them. In nucleotides, the CDR3 is TGTGCCAGCAGGTCCCCCGGCGGGAACACTGAAGCTTTCTTT. This gives the protein CASRSPGGNTEAFF.

The chain carries TRBV19 and TRBJ1-1; weak D call: TRBD1 (5 bases). This CDR3 is 13 amino acids long. Germline assignment: CDR1 LNHDA and CDR2 SQIVND (reference sequence). V was trimmed by 4 bases and J by 9 bases, leaving 15 bases between them. The CDR3 DNA sequence: TGTGCCAGTAGTAATACCGGGACCAACCAAGCTTTCTTT. Translation: CASSNTGTNQAFF.

The chain recombines TRBV29-1 with TRBJ1-1; D is perhaps TRBD1 (6 bases). The CDR3 spans 12 residues. Trimming pared 4 bases from V and 1 base from J, leaving 7 bases between. Germline CDR1 is SQVTM and CDR2 is ANQGSEA. The CDR3 spells CSVATGNTEAFF. Here the CDR3 DNA reads TGCAGCGTTGCGACAGGGAACACTGAAGCTTTCTTT.

This clonotype was seen repeatedly, ten times or more. The chain couples TRBV7-2 to TRBJ2-1; D remains ambiguous. Trimming removed 4 bases at V and 9 bases at J, with 7 bases between. The CDR3 spans 11 residues. Germline CDR1 reads SGHTA; CDR2 reads FQGNSA. This CDR3 is CASSYYGEQFF. The CDR3 DNA sequence: TGTGCCAGCAGCTATTACGGTGAGCAGTTCTTC.

This clonotype has just a few counts. V is TRBV9 and J is TRBJ2-1; D gene ambiguous. CDR1 and CDR2 (germline): SGDLS, YYNGEE. The germline V and J ends were trimmed by 4 bases and 9 bases, with 14 bases remaining between them. The CDR3 totals 13 residues. The CDR3 region is CASSPRIGVEQFF. CDR3 nucleotide sequence: TGTGCCAGCAGCCCTAGGATAGGCGTTGAGCAGTTCTTC.

V usage is TRBV28 and J usage is TRBJ2-6, with TRBD2 identical over 8 bases. The CDR3 covers 19 residues. The V and J ends lost 1 base and 0 bases, in that order; junction bases with no gene match: 8. CDR1 MDHEN and CDR2 SYDVKM come from the germline V gene. This CDR3 reads CASSLYYGGEYSGANVLTF. The CDR3, as DNA: TGTGCCAGCAGTTTATATTACGGGGGGGAATACTCTGGGGCCAACGTCCTGACTTTC. The full variable domain, in which reference TRBV28 and TRBJ2-6 provide the parts outside the CDR3, is DVKVTQSSRYLVKRTGEKVFLECVQDMDHENMFWYRQDPGLGLRLIYFSYDVKMKEKGDIPEGYSVSREKKERFSLILESASTNQTSMYLCASSLYYGGEYSGANVLTFGAGSRLTVL.

This clonotype was recorded at least ten times. This chain joins TRBV7-6 and TRBJ2-5; D possibly corresponds to TRBD2 (5 bases). The V end was cut by 3 bases, the J end by 2 bases, with 16 bases between. Germline CDR1 SGHVS, CDR2 FNYEAQ. The length of the CDR3 is 16 residues. CDR3 sequence reads: CASSFFASSQQETQYF. CDR3 coding DNA: TGTGCCAGCAGCTTTTTTGCTAGCAGTCAGCAAGAGACCCAGTACTTC.

The chain links TRBV6-1 to TRBJ1-5; 8 bases are a match to TRBD1. This CDR3 is 13 amino acids long. Germline CDR1 and CDR2: MNHNS and SASEGT. Unmatched junction bases numbered 1, after V lost 5 bases and J lost 4 bases. CDR3: CASSRQGNQPQHF. The DNA for the CDR3 is TGTGCCAGCAGTCGACAGGGGAATCAGCCCCAGCATTTT.